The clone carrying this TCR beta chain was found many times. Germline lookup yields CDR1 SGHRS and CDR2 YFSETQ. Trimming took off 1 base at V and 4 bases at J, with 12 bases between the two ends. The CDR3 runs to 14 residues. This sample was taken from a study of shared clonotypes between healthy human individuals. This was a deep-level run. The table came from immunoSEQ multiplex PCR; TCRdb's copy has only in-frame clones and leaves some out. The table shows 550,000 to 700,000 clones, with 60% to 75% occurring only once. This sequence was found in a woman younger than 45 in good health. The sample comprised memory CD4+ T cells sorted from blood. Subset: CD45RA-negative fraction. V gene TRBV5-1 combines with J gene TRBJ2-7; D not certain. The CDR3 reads CASSLTMSGYEQYF. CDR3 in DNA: TGCGCCAGCAGCTTGACAATGAGTGGGTACGAGCAGTACTTC. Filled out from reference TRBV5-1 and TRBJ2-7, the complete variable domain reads KAGVTQTPRYLIKTRGQQVTLSCSPISGHRSVSWYQQTPGQGLQFLFEYFSETQRNKGNFPGRFSGRQFSNSRSEMNVSTLELGDSALYLCASSLTMSGYEQYFGPGTRLTVT.